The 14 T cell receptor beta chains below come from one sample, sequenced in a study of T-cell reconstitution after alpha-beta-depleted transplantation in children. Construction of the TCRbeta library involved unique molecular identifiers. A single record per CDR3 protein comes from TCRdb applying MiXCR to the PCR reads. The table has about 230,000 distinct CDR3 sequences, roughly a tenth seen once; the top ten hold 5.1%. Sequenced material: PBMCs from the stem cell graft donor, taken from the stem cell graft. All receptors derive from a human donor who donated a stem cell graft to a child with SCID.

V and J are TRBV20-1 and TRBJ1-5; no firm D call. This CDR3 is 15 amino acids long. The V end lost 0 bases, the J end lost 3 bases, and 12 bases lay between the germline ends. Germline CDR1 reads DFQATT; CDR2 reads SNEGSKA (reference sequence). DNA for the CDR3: TGCAGTGCTAGAGATCAGAGGATTTCCAATCAGCCCCAGCATTTT. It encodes CSARDQRISNQPQHF.

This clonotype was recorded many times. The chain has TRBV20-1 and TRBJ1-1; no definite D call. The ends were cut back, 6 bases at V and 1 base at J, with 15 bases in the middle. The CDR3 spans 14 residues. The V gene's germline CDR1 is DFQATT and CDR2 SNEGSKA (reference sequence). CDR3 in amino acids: CSALERRANTEAFF. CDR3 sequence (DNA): TGCAGTGCCTTGGAACGGAGGGCGAACACTGAAGCTTTCTTT.

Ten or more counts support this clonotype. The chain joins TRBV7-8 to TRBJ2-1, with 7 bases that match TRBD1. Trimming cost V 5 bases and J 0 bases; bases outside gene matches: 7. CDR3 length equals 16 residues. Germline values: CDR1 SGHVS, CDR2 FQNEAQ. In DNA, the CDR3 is TGTGCCAGCAGCCCGTGGGACAGTAGCTCCTACAATGAGCAGTTCTTC. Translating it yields CASSPWDSSSYNEQFF.

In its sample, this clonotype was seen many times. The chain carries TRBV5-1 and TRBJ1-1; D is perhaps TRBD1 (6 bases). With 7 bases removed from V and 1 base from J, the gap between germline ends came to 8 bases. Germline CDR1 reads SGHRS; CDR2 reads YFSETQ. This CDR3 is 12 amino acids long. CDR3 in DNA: TGCGCCAGCTCGACAGGGAACACTGAAGCTTTCTTT. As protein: CASSTGNTEAFF.

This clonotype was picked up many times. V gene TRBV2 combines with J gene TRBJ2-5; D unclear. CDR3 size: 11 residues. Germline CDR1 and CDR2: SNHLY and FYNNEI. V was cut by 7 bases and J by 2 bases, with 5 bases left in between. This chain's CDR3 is CASKLQETQYF. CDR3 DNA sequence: TGTGCCAGCAAACTTCAAGAGACCCAGTACTTC.

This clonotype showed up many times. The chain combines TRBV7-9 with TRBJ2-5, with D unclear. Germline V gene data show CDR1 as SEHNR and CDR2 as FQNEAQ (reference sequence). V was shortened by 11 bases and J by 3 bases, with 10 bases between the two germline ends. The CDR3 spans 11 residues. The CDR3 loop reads CAGTWEETQYF. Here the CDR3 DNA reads TGTGCCGGCACATGGGAAGAGACCCAGTACTTC.

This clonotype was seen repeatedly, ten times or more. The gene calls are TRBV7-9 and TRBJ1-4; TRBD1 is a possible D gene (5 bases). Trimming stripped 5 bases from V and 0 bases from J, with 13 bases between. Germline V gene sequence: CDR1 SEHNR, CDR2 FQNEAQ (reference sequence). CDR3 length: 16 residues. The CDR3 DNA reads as TGTGCCAGCAGCCCCGGGGGGGTCGCAACTAATGAAAAACTGTTTTTT. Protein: CASSPGGVATNEKLFF.

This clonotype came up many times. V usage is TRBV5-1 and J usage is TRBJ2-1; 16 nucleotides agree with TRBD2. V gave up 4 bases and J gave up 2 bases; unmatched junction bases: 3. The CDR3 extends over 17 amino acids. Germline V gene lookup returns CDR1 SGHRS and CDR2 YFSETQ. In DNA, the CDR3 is TGCGCCAGCAGCCGGGGACTAGCGGGGGGGCCCTACAATGAGCAGTTCTTC. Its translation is CASSRGLAGGPYNEQFF.

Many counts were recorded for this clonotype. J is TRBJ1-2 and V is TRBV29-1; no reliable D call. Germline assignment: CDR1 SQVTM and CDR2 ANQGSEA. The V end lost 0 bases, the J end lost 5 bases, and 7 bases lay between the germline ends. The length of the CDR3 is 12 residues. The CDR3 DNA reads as TGCAGCGTTGAAGATCGTGTATATGGCTACACCTTC. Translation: CSVEDRVYGYTF.

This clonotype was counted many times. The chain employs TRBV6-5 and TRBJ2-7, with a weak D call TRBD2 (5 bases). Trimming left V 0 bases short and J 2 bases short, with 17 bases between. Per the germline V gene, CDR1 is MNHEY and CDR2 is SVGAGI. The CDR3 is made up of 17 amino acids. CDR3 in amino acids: CASSYSLAPSATYEQYF. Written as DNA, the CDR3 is TGTGCCAGCAGTTACTCCCTAGCTCCGTCGGCTACCTACGAGCAGTACTTC.

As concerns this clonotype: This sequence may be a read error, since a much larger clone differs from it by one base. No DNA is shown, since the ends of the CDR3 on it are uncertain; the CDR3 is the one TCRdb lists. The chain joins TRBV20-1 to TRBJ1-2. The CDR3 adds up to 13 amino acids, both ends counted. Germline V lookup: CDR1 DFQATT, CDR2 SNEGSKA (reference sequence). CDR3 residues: CSATSGREDGYTF.

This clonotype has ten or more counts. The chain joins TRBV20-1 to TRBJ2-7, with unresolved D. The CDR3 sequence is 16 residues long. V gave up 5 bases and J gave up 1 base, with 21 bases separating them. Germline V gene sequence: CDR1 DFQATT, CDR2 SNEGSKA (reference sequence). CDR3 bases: TGCAGTGCTCCCTATAGCCGGGCCAGTGCTTCCTACGAGCAGTACTTC. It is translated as CSAPYSRASASYEQYF.

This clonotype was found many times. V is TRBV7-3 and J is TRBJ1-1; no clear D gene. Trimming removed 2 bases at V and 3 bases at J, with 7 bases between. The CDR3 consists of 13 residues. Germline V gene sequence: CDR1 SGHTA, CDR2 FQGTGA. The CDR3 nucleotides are TGTGCCAGCAGCTTACGGGAGGACACTGAAGCTTTCTTT. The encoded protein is CASSLREDTEAFF.

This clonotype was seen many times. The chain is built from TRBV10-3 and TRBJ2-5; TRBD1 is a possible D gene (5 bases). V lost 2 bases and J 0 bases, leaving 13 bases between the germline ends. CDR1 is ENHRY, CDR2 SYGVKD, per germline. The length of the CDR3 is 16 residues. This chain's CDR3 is CAISEERGGDQETQYF. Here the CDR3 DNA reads TGTGCCATCAGTGAGGAAAGGGGTGGGGACCAAGAGACCCAGTACTTC.